This passage covers 6 T cell receptor beta chains from one sample sequenced in a study of CD8 T cells in Susac syndrome. RNA, at about 0.45 to 1 ug, was reverse transcribed with random hexamers. TCRdb analysed the immunoSEQ multiplex PCR reads with MiXCR anew, one entry per CDR3 protein. The sample lists a few hundred thousand distinct CDR3 sequences, 94% seen once, with approximately 0.15% in the top ten. The sample comprised CD4+ T cells from PBMCs. These receptors originate from a human donor with Susac syndrome.

The rearrangement joins TRBV30 to TRBJ1-1; D not resolved. CDR3 length equals 12 residues. Germline V gene sequence: CDR1 GTSNPN, CDR2 SVGIG (reference sequence). The ends were cut back, 5 bases at V and 5 bases at J, with 12 bases in the middle. In DNA, the CDR3 is TGTGCCTGGGAATTAAGACCAACTGAAGCTTTCTTT. Its translation: CAWELRPTEAFF.

The rearrangement links TRBV6-1 to TRBJ1-3; maybe TRBD1 (5 bases). CDR1 is MNHNS, CDR2 SASEGT, per germline. The germline V and J ends were trimmed by 2 bases and 3 bases, with 14 bases remaining between them. The CDR3 totals 16 residues. The chain's CDR3 is CASSESRALLGNTIYF. The CDR3 DNA follows: TGTGCCAGCAGTGAAAGCAGGGCTCTTCTTGGAAACACCATATATTTT.

The chain combines TRBV20-1 with TRBJ2-1; D is perhaps TRBD2 (7 bases). The CDR3 runs 14 residues. Germline CDR1 is DFQATT and CDR2 is SNEGSKA (reference sequence). Trimming shortened V by 8 bases and J by 4 bases, and 18 bases separated the two germline ends. The CDR3 coding sequence is TGCAGTCCAAGGGTGGGGGGGCCTTACAATGAGCAGTTCTTC. As protein: CSPRVGGPYNEQFF.

V is TRBV20-1 and J is TRBJ2-1, with D uncertain. The V gene lost 0 bases and the J gene lost 7 bases, with 13 bases spanning the gap. CDR3 length: 14 amino acids. Germline V gene lookup returns CDR1 DFQATT and CDR2 SNEGSKA (reference sequence). Here the CDR3 DNA reads TGCAGTGCTAGAGACTCCCGCTACCCGAATGAGCAGTTCTTC. Encoded protein: CSARDSRYPNEQFF.

This sequence joins TRBV2 and TRBJ1-5; D might be TRBD1 (5 bases). The CDR3 consists of 12 residues. Germline V gene lookup returns CDR1 SNHLY and CDR2 FYNNEI. The V gene lost 8 bases and the J gene lost 4 bases, with 9 bases spanning the gap. Written as DNA, the CDR3 is TGTGCCAGCGCGTCAGGGAATCAGCCCCAGCATTTT. Translation: CASASGNQPQHF.

This clonotype appeared once. The CDR3 nucleotides read TGTGCCAGCAGCAGCGTAGCGGGGGGCGTCTCCTACGAGCAGTACTTC. Its translation: CASSSVAGGVSYEQYF. The chain links TRBV13 to TRBJ2-7; TRBD2 matches at 10 bases. Germline lookup yields CDR1 PRHDT and CDR2 FYEKMQ (reference sequence). There are 16 residues in the CDR3. The V gene end was trimmed by 5 bases and the J gene end by 0 bases; junction bases not matched to a gene: 7.